Listed below are T cell receptor beta chains from one sample, sequenced in a study of T cell responses to AZD1222 COVID-19 vaccine. Repertoires were generated with immunoSEQ multiplex PCR, while TCRdb's copy carries only in-frame clones and drops some. This repertoire shows about 99,000 clones, over 85% found once; its top ten account for about 13%. The sample was peripheral blood, taken on day 0 of AZD1222 vaccination. These receptor sequences come from an adult in good health. The CDR3 runs from the conserved cysteine through the conserved F or W. A D gene is named only where the DNA matches it firmly.

v_call: TRBV6-1
d_call: TRBD1
cdr3_aa: CASSEFGTGASNQPQHF

v_call: TRBV6-6
d_call: NA
cdr3_aa: CASSAHRDSYEQYF

v_call: TRBV6-5
d_call: TRBD1
cdr3_aa: CASSYRGTGHNEQFF

v_call: TRBV19
d_call: TRBD2
cdr3_aa: CASAAGGRSDTQYF

v_call: TRBV15
d_call: NA
cdr3_aa: CATSPGGAATGELFF

v_call: TRBV5-1
d_call: TRBD1
cdr3_aa: CASSWGQGMTDTQYF

v_call: TRBV6-5
d_call: NA
cdr3_aa: CASSPTHSSTDTQYF

v_call: TRBV5-4
d_call: TRBD1
cdr3_aa: CASSTDRGHEKLFF

v_call: TRBV11-2
d_call: TRBD1
cdr3_aa: CASSPPGTGYEIRRGYTF

v_call: TRBV3-1/TRBV3-2
d_call: NA
cdr3_aa: CASSHQFSGRQYTGELFF

v_call: TRBV11-2
d_call: NA
cdr3_aa: CASSLGYGRSSYNEQFF

v_call: TRBV5-8
d_call: NA
cdr3_aa: CASSLEGDTTGVLNEQFF

v_call: TRBV6-2/TRBV6-3
d_call: TRBD2
cdr3_aa: CASSWVGGSAGELFF

v_call: TRBV9
d_call: TRBD2
cdr3_aa: CASSVEASGRTGNEQFF

v_call: TRBV5-1
d_call: TRBD1
cdr3_aa: CASSFFTDRGGQPQHF

v_call: TRBV7-9
d_call: TRBD1
cdr3_aa: CASSQGEPLYGYTF

v_call: TRBV7-3
d_call: TRBD2
cdr3_aa: CASSLASGGADTQYF

v_call: TRBV5-6
d_call: NA
cdr3_aa: CASSPNRGNTGELFF

v_call: TRBV7-3
d_call: NA
cdr3_aa: CASSLTNEGPTAFF

v_call: TRBV25-1
d_call: NA
cdr3_aa: CASSEFAEIETQYF

v_call: TRBV7-2
d_call: NA
cdr3_aa: CASSLRMGSGYTF

v_call: TRBV9
d_call: TRBD1
cdr3_aa: CASSVSQGGNSPLHF

v_call: TRBV6-5
d_call: NA
cdr3_aa: CASSTFSGELFF

v_call: TRBV12-5
d_call: NA
cdr3_aa: CASGLAPLENNYGYTF

v_call: TRBV2
d_call: NA
cdr3_aa: CATETGISQITQYF

v_call: TRBV4-2
d_call: NA
cdr3_aa: CASSQEEGQPNEKLFF

v_call: TRBV6-5
d_call: NA
cdr3_aa: CASSNFAGTNTGELFF